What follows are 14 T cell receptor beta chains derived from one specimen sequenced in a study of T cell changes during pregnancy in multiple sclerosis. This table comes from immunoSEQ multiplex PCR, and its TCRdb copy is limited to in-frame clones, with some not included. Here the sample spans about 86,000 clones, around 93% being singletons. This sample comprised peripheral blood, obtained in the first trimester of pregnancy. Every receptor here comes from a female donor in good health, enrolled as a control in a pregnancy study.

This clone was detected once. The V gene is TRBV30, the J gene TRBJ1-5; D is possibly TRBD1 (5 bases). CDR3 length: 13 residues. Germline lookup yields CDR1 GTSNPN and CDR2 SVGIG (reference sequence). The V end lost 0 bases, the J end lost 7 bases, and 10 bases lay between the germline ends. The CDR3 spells CAWSVEGAQPQHF. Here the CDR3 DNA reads TGTGCCTGGAGTGTAGAAGGGGCCCAGCCCCAGCATTTT. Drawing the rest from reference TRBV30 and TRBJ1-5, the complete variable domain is SQTIHQWPATLVQPVGSPLSLECTVEGTSNPNLYWYRQAAGRGLQLLFYSVGIGQISSEVPQNLSASRPQDRQFILSSKKLLLSDSGFYLCAWSVEGAQPQHFGDGTRLSIL.

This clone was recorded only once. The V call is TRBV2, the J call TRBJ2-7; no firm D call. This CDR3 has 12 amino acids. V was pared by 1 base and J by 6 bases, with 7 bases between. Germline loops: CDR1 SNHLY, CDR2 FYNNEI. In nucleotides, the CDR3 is TGTGCCAGCAGTGAAGGGCCAGGCGAGCAGTACTTC. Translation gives CASSEGPGEQYF. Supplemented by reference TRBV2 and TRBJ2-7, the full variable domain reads EPEVTQTPSHQVTQMGQEVILRCVPISNHLYFYWYRQILGQKVEFLVSFYNNEISEKSEIFDDQFSVERPDGSNFTLKIRSTKLEDSAMYFCASSEGPGEQYFGPGTRLTVT.

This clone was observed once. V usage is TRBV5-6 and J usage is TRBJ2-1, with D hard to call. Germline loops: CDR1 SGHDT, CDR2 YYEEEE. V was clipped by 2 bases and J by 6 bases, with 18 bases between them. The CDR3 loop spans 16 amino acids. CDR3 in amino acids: CASSLTDAYVGNEQFF. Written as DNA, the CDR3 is TGTGCCAGCAGCTTAACAGACGCCTATGTCGGCAATGAGCAGTTCTTC.

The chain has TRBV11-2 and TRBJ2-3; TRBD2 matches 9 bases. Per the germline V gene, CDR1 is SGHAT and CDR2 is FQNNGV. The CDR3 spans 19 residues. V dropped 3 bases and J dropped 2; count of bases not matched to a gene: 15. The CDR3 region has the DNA TGTGCCAGCAGCTTGATAGCGGGGGCAACCCTACTAAACACAGATACGCAGTATTTT. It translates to CASSLIAGATLLNTDTQYF.

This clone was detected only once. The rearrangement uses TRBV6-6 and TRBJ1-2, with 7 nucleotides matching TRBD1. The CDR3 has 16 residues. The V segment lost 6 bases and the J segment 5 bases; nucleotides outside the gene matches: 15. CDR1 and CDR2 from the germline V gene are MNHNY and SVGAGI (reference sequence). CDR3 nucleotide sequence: TGTGCCAGCAGCGCATACATCGGGACAGAATTATATGGCTACACCTTC. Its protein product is CASSAYIGTELYGYTF.

The CDR3 loop reads CASSYGRNTEAFF. The CDR3, as DNA: TGTGCCAGCAGTTACGGCAGGAACACTGAAGCTTTCTTT. The chain recombines TRBV6-5 with TRBJ1-1; no clear D. CDR3 length: 13 residues. Per the germline V gene, CDR1 is MNHEY and CDR2 is SVGAGI. V lost 2 bases to trimming and J lost 1 base, with 5 bases between them.

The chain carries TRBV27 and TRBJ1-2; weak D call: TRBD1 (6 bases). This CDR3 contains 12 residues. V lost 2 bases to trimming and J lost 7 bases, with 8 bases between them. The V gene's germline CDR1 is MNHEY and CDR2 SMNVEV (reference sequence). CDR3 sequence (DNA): TGTGCCAGCAGTTTAGACAGGCGTGGCTACACCTTC. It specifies CASSLDRRGYTF.

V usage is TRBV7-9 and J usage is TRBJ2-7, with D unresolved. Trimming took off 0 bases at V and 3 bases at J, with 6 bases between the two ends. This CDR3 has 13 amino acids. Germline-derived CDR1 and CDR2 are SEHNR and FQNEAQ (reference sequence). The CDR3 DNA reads TGTGCCAGCAGCTTAGCGAACAGCTACGAGCAGTACTTC. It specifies CASSLANSYEQYF.

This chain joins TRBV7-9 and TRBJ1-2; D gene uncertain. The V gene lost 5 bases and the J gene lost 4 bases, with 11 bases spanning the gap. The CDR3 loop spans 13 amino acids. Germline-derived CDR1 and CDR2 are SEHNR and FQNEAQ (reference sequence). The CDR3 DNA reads TGTGCCAGCAGCCCCCCAGGAAGCTATGGCTACACCTTC. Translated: CASSPPGSYGYTF.

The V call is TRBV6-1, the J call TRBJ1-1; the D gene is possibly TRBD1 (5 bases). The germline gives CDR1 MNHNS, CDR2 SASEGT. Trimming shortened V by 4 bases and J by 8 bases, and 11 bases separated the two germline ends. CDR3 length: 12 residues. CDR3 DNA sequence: TGTGCCAGCAGTGCTTACAGGAGCGAAGCTTTCTTT. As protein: CASSAYRSEAFF.

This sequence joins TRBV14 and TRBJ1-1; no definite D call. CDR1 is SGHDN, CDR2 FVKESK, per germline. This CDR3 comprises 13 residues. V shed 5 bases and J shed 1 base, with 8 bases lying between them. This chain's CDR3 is CASSIGGNTEAFF. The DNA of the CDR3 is TGTGCCAGCAGCATTGGAGGGAACACTGAAGCTTTCTTT.

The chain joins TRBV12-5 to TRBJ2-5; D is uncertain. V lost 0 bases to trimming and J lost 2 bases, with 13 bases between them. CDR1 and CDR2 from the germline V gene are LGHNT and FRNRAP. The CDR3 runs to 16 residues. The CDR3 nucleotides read TGTGCTAGTGGTTTGGTACGAGGCACCCCTCAAGAGACCCAGTACTTC. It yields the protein CASGLVRGTPQETQYF.

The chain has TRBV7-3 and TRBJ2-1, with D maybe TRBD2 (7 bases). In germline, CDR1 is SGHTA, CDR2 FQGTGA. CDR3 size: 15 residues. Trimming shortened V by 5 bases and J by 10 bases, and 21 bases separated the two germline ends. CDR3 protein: CASSASRGPQGEQFF. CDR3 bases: TGTGCCAGCAGCGCCTCGCGGGGGCCCCAGGGGGAGCAGTTCTTC.

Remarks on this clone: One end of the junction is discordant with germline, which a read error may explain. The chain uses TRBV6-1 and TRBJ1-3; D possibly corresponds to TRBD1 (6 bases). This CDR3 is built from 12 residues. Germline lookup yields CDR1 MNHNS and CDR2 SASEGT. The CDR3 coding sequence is TGTGCCAGCAGTGGGGCTAGGGGGAGTACGAATTTT. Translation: CASSGARGSTNF.